This TCR beta chain derives from a study of graft-versus-host responses after intestinal transplantation. Germline V CDR1 and CDR2: SEHNR, FQNEAQ (reference sequence). The V gene end was trimmed by 4 bases and the J gene end by 7 bases; junction bases not matched to a gene: 8. The length of the CDR3 is 15 residues. The data were produced by immunoSEQ multiplex PCR, yet TCRdb's version contains in-frame clones alone and is incomplete. The sample includes fewer than 120,000 clones, around 93% of them seen just once. This clone appeared once. Its specificity is unknown. This sequence was found in a human donor who received an intestinal transplant. The sample was unstimulated CD8+ T cells sorted from spleen or lymph node cells, taken before intestinal transplant. The chain has TRBV7-9 and TRBJ2-1; 9 bases are shared with TRBD2. The CDR3 loop reads CASSSWASGTNEQFF. The CDR3 DNA follows: TGTGCCAGCAGCTCCTGGGCTAGCGGGACGAATGAGCAGTTCTTC. Complete variable domain (other parts from reference TRBV7-9 and TRBJ2-1): DTGVSQNPRHKITKRGQNVTFRCDPISEHNRLYWYRQTLGQGPEFLTYFQNEAQLEKSRLLSDRFSAERPKGSFSTLEIQRTEQGDSAMYLCASSSWASGTNEQFFGPGTRLTVL.